The clone carrying this T cell receptor (beta chain) has more than one count but fewer than ten. With V trimmed by 6 bases and J by 4 bases, 8 bases remained unmatched. Germline values: CDR1 MDHEN, CDR2 SYDVKM. This CDR3 is 15 amino acids long. TCR beta CDR3 region amplification was performed from RNA transcripts. A first-round RT-PCR of the TCR CDR3 used the HTBI primer set. TCRdb passed the multiplex PCR reads through MiXCR, listing each CDR3 protein once. Of around 760,000 distinct CDR3 sequences listed, about 35% were seen once; the top ten hold around 29%. These data belong to a study of T cells in Graves' hyperthyroidism and ophthalmopathy.

This rearrangement joins TRBV28 to TRBJ1-2; TRBD1 matches at 10 bases. The receptor comes from a woman aged 40 to 49 with Graves' hyperthyroidism. The sequenced sample consisted of blood. In DNA, the CDR3 is TGTGCCAGCAGCCAAGGGGACAGGGGCATCTATGGCTACACCTTC. Protein: CASSQGDRGIYGYTF.